Below are 13 T cell receptor beta chains sequenced from a single sample in a study of blood T cell repertoires in COVID-19. Measured with immunoSEQ multiplex PCR; TCRdb has only the in-frame clones, and not every one. The sample carries 160,000 or so clones, around 75% recorded once. What was sequenced was peripheral blood. Every receptor here comes from a woman aged 80 or older with acute or convalescent COVID-19.

J is TRBJ1-6 and V is TRBV10-1, with a weak D call TRBD1 (5 bases). V lost 3 bases and J lost 14, with 11 bases in between. CDR3 size: 12 residues. Germline V gene lookup returns CDR1 WNHNN and CDR2 SYGVQD (reference sequence). The CDR3 bases are TGCGCCAGCAGTGATCAGGGTCAGACCCTCCACTTT. It translates to CASSDQGQTLHF.

This sequence joins TRBV6-5 and TRBJ2-7; 7 bases are a match to TRBD1. V shed 7 bases, J shed 2 bases, and the junction held 8 bases outside the gene matches. The germline V gene has CDR1 MNHEY and CDR2 SVGAGI. CDR3 length equals 14 residues. The CDR3 region has the DNA TGTGCCAGCACCAAGACAGGGCTTCCCTACGAGCAGTACTTC. Protein product: CASTKTGLPYEQYF.

This sequence joins TRBV30 and TRBJ1-1, with TRBD1 identical over 8 bases. CDR3 length: 16 amino acids. From germline, CDR1 is GTSNPN and CDR2 SVGIG (reference sequence). The V gene end was trimmed by 2 bases and the J gene end by 1 base; junction bases not matched to a gene: 9. CDR3 nucleotide sequence: TGTGCCTGGAGTCTAGGGGGGGACAGGCGGAACACTGAAGCTTTCTTT. Amino acids: CAWSLGGDRRNTEAFF. The full variable domain, its missing parts supplied by reference TRBV30 and TRBJ1-1, is SQTIHQWPATLVQPVGSPLSLECTVEGTSNPNLYWYRQAAGRGLQLLFYSVGIGQISSEVPQNLSASRPQDRQFILSSKKLLLSDSGFYLCAWSLGGDRRNTEAFFGQGTRLTVV.

The V call is TRBV6-1, the J call TRBJ2-7; TRBD2 might be the D (5 bases). V gave up 1 base and J gave up 6 bases, with 13 bases separating them. The CDR3 contains 14 residues. The V gene's germline CDR1 is MNHNS and CDR2 SASEGT. The CDR3, as DNA: TGTGCCAGCAGTGAAGGAGGGTCGGCCTCCGAGCAGTACTTC. The encoded protein is CASSEGGSASEQYF.

The chain links TRBV3-1 (or the pseudogene TRBV3-2) to TRBJ1-1; weak D call: TRBD1 (6 bases). This CDR3 is 18 amino acids long. V lost 0 bases and J lost 4, with 21 bases in between. Germline values: CDR1 LGHDT, CDR2 YNNKEL (reference sequence). The CDR3: CASSQEPARGGASTEAFF. The DNA for the CDR3 is TGTGCCAGCAGCCAAGAGCCGGCCCGGGGGGGGGCTAGCACTGAAGCTTTCTTT.

This rearrangement joins TRBV7-9 to TRBJ1-2, with 7 positions matching TRBD1. The CDR3 consists of 13 residues. V was clipped by 6 bases and J by 4 bases; unmatched bases: 5. Germline CDR1 SEHNR, CDR2 FQNEAQ (reference sequence). The CDR3 DNA sequence: TGTGCCAGCAGTTCCGGGACAGTCTATGGCTACACCTTC. The encoded protein is CASSSGTVYGYTF.

This sequence joins TRBV19 and TRBJ2-1, with a tentative D call TRBD2 (6 bases). Per the germline V gene, CDR1 is LNHDA and CDR2 is SQIVND (reference sequence). The CDR3 has 12 amino acids. Trimming cost V 3 bases and J 10 bases, with 10 bases left between them. CDR3 region: CASSIGGQEQFF. The CDR3 bases are TGTGCCAGTAGTATCGGGGGTCAGGAGCAGTTCTTC.

This clone was detected once. The V call is TRBV5-1, the J call TRBJ2-3; TRBD2 aligns across 10 bases. Germline CDR1 reads SGHRS; CDR2 reads YFSETQ. This CDR3 comprises 18 residues. The V segment lost 1 base and the J segment 0 bases; nucleotides outside the gene matches: 8. This chain's CDR3 is CASSLIAGGGTSTDTQYF. CDR3 nucleotide sequence: TGCGCCAGCAGCTTGATAGCGGGAGGAGGTACTAGCACAGATACGCAGTATTTT.

The V and J genes are TRBV28 and TRBJ1-2; TRBD1 matches at 7 bases. V shed 4 bases, J shed 2 bases, and the junction held 4 bases outside the gene matches. CDR3 length: 14 residues. CDR1 is MDHEN and CDR2 is SYDVKM in the germline V gene. DNA for the CDR3: TGTGCCAGCAGTTCGGACAGGTCCAACTATGGCTACACCTTC. This codes for CASSSDRSNYGYTF.

The J gene is TRBJ1-3, the V gene TRBV30, with 9 bases identical to TRBD1. The V gene's germline CDR1 is GTSNPN and CDR2 SVGIG (reference sequence). The CDR3 length is 14 residues. With V trimmed by 3 bases and J by 5 bases, 5 bases remained unmatched. CDR3 nucleotides: TGTGCCTGGAGGGAACAGGGGGCGCGAAACACCATATATTTT. As protein: CAWREQGARNTIYF.

This clone was counted a single time. The rearrangement links TRBV28 to TRBJ2-7; TRBD2 matches 10 bases. CDR1 MDHEN and CDR2 SYDVKM come from the germline V gene. The V gene end was trimmed by 4 bases and the J gene end by 3 bases; junction bases not matched to a gene: 12. The CDR3 runs 17 residues. CDR3 nucleotide sequence: TGTGCCAGCAGTTCGAGCGGGACTAGCGACAAATACTACGAGCAGTACTTC. It encodes CASSSSGTSDKYYEQYF.

This clone was recorded at least ten times. This chain links TRBV11-1 with TRBJ1-1; the D gene is possibly TRBD1 (6 bases). The CDR3 has 14 residues. CDR1 and CDR2 (germline): SGHAT, FQDESV (reference sequence). V lost 5 bases to trimming and J lost 5 bases, with 15 bases between them. CDR3 sequence reads: CASSPRNRVTEAFF. Written as DNA, the CDR3 is TGTGCCAGCAGCCCAAGAAACAGGGTTACTGAAGCTTTCTTT.

This chain links TRBV4-2 with TRBJ1-5; D is ambiguous. This CDR3 spans 13 amino acids. The V and J ends lost 0 bases and 6 bases respectively, with 6 bases between them. Germline-derived CDR1 and CDR2 are LGHNA and YNFKEQ. CDR3 sequence: CASSQDVGQPQHF. CDR3 bases: TGTGCCAGCAGCCAAGATGTCGGTCAGCCCCAGCATTTT.